The clone carrying this TCR beta chain was seen ten or more times. Its target is not known. The sample is drawn from a study of neurological immune-mediated disorders. Whole-study findings and limits: While HTLV-1-associated myelopathy showed the greatest TCR clonal expansion, multiple sclerosis showed the least, falling below healthy controls.

Input was around 1 million sorted T cells, either CD4+ or CD8+. Germline V gene data show CDR1 as SGHKS and CDR2 as YYEKEE (reference sequence). This CDR3 is built from 16 residues. The junction had 12 bases not matched to a gene; V was cut back by 4 bases and J by 6 bases. TCRdb used MiXCR to reprocess the 5' RACE reads, holding one entry per CDR3 protein. The sample carries roughly 32,000 distinct CDR3 sequences, 4.5% to 7% recorded once. The sample taken for sequencing was CD4+ T cells from blood. The chain is built from TRBV5-5 and TRBJ2-1, with 8 bases identical to TRBD2. The source is a woman in her forties or fifties in good health. As DNA, the CDR3 is TGTGCCAGCAGCCTTACGACTAGCGATAACTTCAATGAGCAGTTCTTC. Translated: CASSLTTSDNFNEQFF. The complete variable domain, with remaining parts taken from reference TRBV5-5 and TRBJ2-1, reads DAGVTQSPTHLIKTRGQQVTLRCSPISGHKSVSWYQQVLGQGPQFIFQYYEKEERGRGNFPDRFSARQFPNYSSELNVNALLLGDSALYLCASSLTTSDNFNEQFFGPGTRLTVL.